This TCR beta chain originates from a study of T cell repertoires in cytomegalovirus infection. Findings and caveats of the study: Predominance within the ex vivo response was attributable to HLA-C-restricted CMV-specific TCR beta clonotypes.

This clonotype was counted many times. Its target is not known. TCRdb re-derived calls from the reads in MiXCR, one entry per CDR3 protein. The sample consists of about 180,000 distinct CDR3 sequences, around 15% of them appearing once. This clonotype was obtained from a human donor in good health (CMV status not recorded). Some clones in this sample may be carry-over from other donors' samples. Sample: PBMCs.

As DNA, the CDR3 is TGCGCCAGCAGCCAAGATGACGGCTGGACAGGGGATGAAAAACTGTTTTTT. It translates to CASSQDDGWTGDEKLFF. The chain carries TRBV4-1 and TRBJ1-4; TRBD1 matches 9 bases. This CDR3 spans 17 amino acids. The V segment lost 0 bases and the J segment 6 bases; nucleotides outside the gene matches: 8. Germline V gene data show CDR1 as MGHRA and CDR2 as YSYEKL.